These 27 T cell receptor beta chains originate from one sample sequenced in a study of shared clonotypes between healthy human individuals. Sequencing was performed with immunoSEQ multiplex PCR; in TCRdb, only in-frame clones are kept and a portion is missing. The top ten clones hold roughly 1.1% of a sample with some 1,400,000 clones, around 97% of them seen once. Sample: naive CD4+ T cells sorted from blood. Subset meaning: CD45RA+ positively selected. These receptors were collected from a man aged 30-40 years in good health.

The CDR3 region has the DNA TGTGCCATCATTAAAGACAGGGACGGAGATGGCTACACCTTC. Residues: CAIIKDRDGDGYTF. This chain joins TRBV10-3 and TRBJ1-2; 7 bases agree with TRBD1. V was clipped by 7 bases and J by 6 bases; unmatched bases: 11. This CDR3 is built from 14 residues. Germline lookup yields CDR1 ENHRY and CDR2 SYGVKD.

Comments on this clone: The same CDR3 arises from other DNA sequences in this sample as well. The chain joins TRBV5-1 to TRBJ2-3, with D hard to call. V dropped 3 bases and J dropped 4 bases, with 6 bases sitting between them. The CDR3 length is 12 residues. The germline gives CDR1 SGHRS, CDR2 YFSETQ. CDR3 nucleotide sequence: TGCGCCAGCAGCTCGACCGCAGATACGCAGTATTTT. Translation: CASSSTADTQYF.

Regarding this clone: The same CDR3 also results from other DNA sequences found in this sample. The chain recombines TRBV9 with TRBJ2-5, with D hard to call. Trimming cost V 0 bases and J 5 bases, with 5 bases left between them. Germline V gives CDR1 SGDLS, CDR2 YYNGEE. The CDR3 covers 12 residues. CDR3 nucleotides: TGTGCCAGCAGCGTAGGGAGCGAGACCCAGTACTTC. Translated: CASSVGSETQYF.

CDR3 region: CASSPSGGMGNEQFF. In nucleotides, the CDR3 is TGCGCCAGCAGCCCTTCGGGGGGAATGGGCAATGAGCAGTTCTTC. The chain joins TRBV10-1 to TRBJ2-1; 7 bases map to TRBD2. Germline values: CDR1 WNHNN, CDR2 SYGVQD (reference sequence). The CDR3 has 15 residues. V lost 6 bases, J lost 6 bases, and 11 bases stayed unmatched.

In its sample, this clone was seen once. The V and J genes are TRBV28 and TRBJ2-2; D may be TRBD1 (6 bases). V shed 10 bases and J shed 4 bases, with 10 bases lying between them. Germline V gene sequence: CDR1 MDHEN, CDR2 SYDVKM. The CDR3 contains 12 residues. Here the CDR3 DNA reads TGTGCCACCCTCAGGGGCACCGGGGAGCTGTTTTTT. Encoded protein: CATLRGTGELFF. Full variable domain (rest looked up from reference TRBV28 and TRBJ2-2): DVKVTQSSRYLVKRTGEKVFLECVQDMDHENMFWYRQDPGLGLRLIYFSYDVKMKEKGDIPEGYSVSREKKERFSLILESASTNQTSMYLCATLRGTGELFFGEGSRLTVL.

V usage is TRBV19 and J usage is TRBJ2-7; D is perhaps TRBD2 (7 bases). Trimming left V 7 bases short and J 1 base short, with 17 bases between. CDR3 length equals 15 residues. Looked up from germline, CDR1 is LNHDA and CDR2 is SQIVND (reference sequence). CDR3 nucleotide sequence: TGTGCCAGTACCCTAGGAGGGGGGGCTTCCTACGAGCAGTACTTC. Protein: CASTLGGGASYEQYF.

Of note for this clone: The sample holds other DNA sequences that translate to the same CDR3. The CDR3 region is CASSLRLNYGYTF. Here the CDR3 DNA reads TGTGCCAGCAGCTTAAGGCTTAACTATGGCTACACCTTC. The chain recombines TRBV13 with TRBJ1-2; D not certain. The ends were cut back, 2 bases at V and 1 base at J, with 5 bases in the middle. The CDR3 is made up of 13 amino acids. The germline V gene has CDR1 PRHDT and CDR2 FYEKMQ (reference sequence).

The chain recombines TRBV7-9 with TRBJ2-3, with D perhaps matching TRBD1 (5 bases). This CDR3 comprises 15 residues. Germline V gene sequence: CDR1 SEHNR, CDR2 FQNEAQ (reference sequence). V dropped 1 base and J dropped 2 bases, with 10 bases sitting between them. The CDR3 is CASSLDQGHTDTQYF. Here the CDR3 DNA reads TGTGCCAGCAGCTTAGATCAGGGTCACACAGATACGCAGTATTTT.

J is TRBJ2-3 and V is TRBV18; 9 bases map to TRBD2. The CDR3 is made up of 15 amino acids. V trimming: 3 bases; J trimming: 4 bases; junction bases outside the gene matches: 5. Germline V gene sequence: CDR1 KGHSH, CDR2 LQKENI. CDR3 sequence: CASSPGGRAADTQYF. In DNA form, the CDR3 reads TGTGCCAGCTCACCGGGCGGGAGGGCCGCAGATACGCAGTATTTT.

The J gene is TRBJ2-5, the V gene TRBV14; 10 bases fit TRBD2. Trimming at V came to 0 bases and at J to 7 bases, leaving 5 bases not matched to a gene. Germline assignment: CDR1 SGHDN and CDR2 FVKESK. The CDR3 contains 15 residues. The chain's CDR3 is CASSQEEASGGTQYF. Here the CDR3 DNA reads TGTGCCAGCAGCCAAGAAGAAGCTAGCGGGGGGACCCAGTACTTC. Full variable domain (remainder filled in from reference TRBV14 and TRBJ2-5): EAGVTQFPSHSVIEKGQTVTLRCDPISGHDNLYWYRRVMGKEIKFLLHFVKESKQDESGMPNNRFLAERTGGTYSTLKVQPAELEDSGVYFCASSQEEASGGTQYFGPGTRLLVL.

This chain uses TRBV5-1 with TRBJ2-2; D is unclear. Trimming removed 2 bases at V and 1 base at J, with 9 bases between. Germline V lookup: CDR1 SGHRS, CDR2 YFSETQ. The CDR3 loop spans 15 amino acids. The CDR3 region is CASSFARGNTGELFF. Written as DNA, the CDR3 is TGCGCCAGCAGCTTCGCCCGAGGGAACACCGGGGAGCTGTTTTTT.

The chain is built from TRBV4-1 and TRBJ2-7; 10 bases line up with TRBD1. V dropped 4 bases and J dropped 4; count of bases not matched to a gene: 7. Per germline, CDR1 MGHRA and CDR2 YSYEKL. This CDR3 has 15 residues. The CDR3 spells CASSRPGQGLYEQYF. CDR3 nucleotide sequence: TGCGCCAGCAGCCGTCCGGGACAGGGGCTATACGAGCAGTACTTC.

This clone was seen just once. The rearrangement links TRBV7-2 to TRBJ1-2, with 9 bases that match TRBD1. The CDR3 is made up of 16 amino acids. J was trimmed by 2 bases and V by 6 bases; bases with no gene match: 10. In germline, CDR1 is SGHTA, CDR2 FQGNSA. DNA for the CDR3: TGTGCCAGCAGACCTTCCGGGACAGGGTGGAACTATGGCTACACCTTC. This codes for CASRPSGTGWNYGYTF.

Regarding this clone: Other DNA sequences of this sample code for an identical CDR3. The chain employs TRBV7-2 and TRBJ2-7, with D possibly matching TRBD1 (6 bases). The CDR3 runs 14 residues. CDR1 is SGHTA, CDR2 FQGNSA, per germline. Deletions cut 0 bases from V and 1 base from J, with 7 bases between. The CDR3: CASSLAGTSYEQYF. In DNA form, the CDR3 reads TGTGCCAGCAGCTTAGCGGGGACATCCTACGAGCAGTACTTC.

Comments on this clone: The junction and the germline gene differ at one end; a read error may be behind it. Other DNA sequences from this sample encode an identical CDR3 as well. The chain uses TRBV6-1 and TRBJ1-1, with D hard to call. The CDR3 length is 13 residues. CDR1 and CDR2 (germline): MNHNS, SASEGT. For the CDR3, the DNA is TGCGCCAGCTGGGTTATAGGAGGGACTGAAGCTTTCTTT. It translates to CASWVIGGTEAFF.

The chain employs TRBV19 and TRBJ1-2, with D perhaps TRBD1 (6 bases). With 9 bases removed from V and 6 bases from J, the gap between germline ends came to 11 bases. The germline gives CDR1 LNHDA, CDR2 SQIVND (reference sequence). This CDR3 region has 11 residues. The CDR3 region has the DNA TGTGCCAGGATTGGGGGCGATGGCTACACCTTC. Encoded protein: CARIGGDGYTF.

The chain recombines TRBV9 with TRBJ2-7; TRBD2 matches 11 bases. The CDR3 covers 15 residues. Germline CDR1 is SGDLS and CDR2 is YYNGEE. Losses at the gene ends were 2 bases for V and 4 bases for J; bases not matched to a gene: 5. Here the CDR3 DNA reads TGTGCCAGCAGCGTTAGCGGGAGGGCCCCTTACGAGCAGTACTTC. Its translation is CASSVSGRAPYEQYF.

V usage is TRBV11-2 and J usage is TRBJ2-7; no definite D call. CDR1 SGHAT and CDR2 FQNNGV come from the germline V gene. V was pared by 5 bases and J by 1 base, with 12 bases between. The CDR3 is 14 residues long. CDR3 residues: CASSADWVSYEQYF. CDR3 in DNA: TGTGCCAGCAGCGCTGACTGGGTATCCTACGAGCAGTACTTC.

V and J are TRBV7-8 and TRBJ2-7; 11 positions match TRBD1. There are 14 residues in the CDR3. Losses at the gene ends were 5 bases for V and 4 bases for J; bases not matched to a gene: 4. Germline V gene data show CDR1 as SGHVS and CDR2 as FQNEAQ. The CDR3 protein is CASSGQGANYEQYF. The CDR3, as DNA: TGTGCCAGCAGCGGACAGGGGGCCAATTACGAGCAGTACTTC.

The chain combines TRBV18 with TRBJ2-5; D not resolved. Germline-derived CDR1 and CDR2 are KGHSH and LQKENI. The V end was cut by 8 bases, the J end by 5 bases, with 21 bases between. The CDR3 has 15 amino acids. Here the CDR3 DNA reads TGTGCCAGCCACCCCGTAGGCAGGCCGACGGAGACCCAGTACTTC. This sequence encodes CASHPVGRPTETQYF.

V and J are TRBV15 and TRBJ2-4; 9 bases map to TRBD1. CDR3 length: 16 residues. The germline V gene has CDR1 LNHNV and CDR2 YYDKDF (reference sequence). V shed 2 bases and J 0 bases; nucleotides not matched to a gene: 2. CDR3 nucleotides: TGTGCCACCAGCAGACAACAGGGGGCAGCCAAAAACATTCAGTACTTC. Residues: CATSRQQGAAKNIQYF.

Comment on this clone: Other nucleotide sequences in the sample specify the same CDR3. The chain combines TRBV5-1 with TRBJ2-5; 10 bases are shared with TRBD1. Trimming cost V 4 bases and J 3 bases; bases outside gene matches: 9. This CDR3 is 16 amino acids long. CDR1 and CDR2 from the germline V gene are SGHRS and YFSETQ. As DNA, the CDR3 is TGCGCCAGCAGCAAATCCGGGACAGGGGCCAAAGAGACCCAGTACTTC. Its protein is CASSKSGTGAKETQYF.

The rearrangement links TRBV28 to TRBJ1-2; 7 nucleotides match TRBD1. The CDR3 contains 13 residues. Germline lookup yields CDR1 MDHEN and CDR2 SYDVKM. Unmatched junction bases numbered 2, after V lost 5 bases and J lost 2 bases. The CDR3 bases are TGTGCCAGCAGTGGGACAGAGAACTATGGCTACACCTTC. This gives the protein CASSGTENYGYTF.

The CDR3: CASRRDSSNTEAFF. CDR3 bases: TGCGCCAGCCGCCGGGACAGTTCGAACACTGAAGCTTTCTTT. The chain combines TRBV5-1 with TRBJ1-1, with 7 bases aligning to TRBD1. V was pared by 7 bases and J by 1 base, with 7 bases of the junction left unmatched. The CDR3 is made up of 14 amino acids. Germline V lookup: CDR1 SGHRS, CDR2 YFSETQ.

V gene TRBV5-1 combines with J gene TRBJ2-1; 7 nucleotides align to TRBD1. V trimming: 4 bases; J trimming: 7 bases; junction bases outside the gene matches: 8. CDR1 and CDR2 (germline): SGHRS, YFSETQ. The CDR3 contains 14 residues. For the CDR3, the DNA is TGCGCCAGCAGCACTGGGACAGAAGGGAATGAGCAGTTCTTC. Translation gives CASSTGTEGNEQFF.

V is TRBV7-2 and J is TRBJ2-7; TRBD2 matches 11 bases. V trimming: 1 base; J trimming: 7 bases; junction bases outside the gene matches: 9. Germline-derived CDR1 and CDR2 are SGHTA and FQGNSA. The CDR3 loop spans 16 amino acids. CDR3 region: CASSLGLWTSGQEQYF. In DNA, the CDR3 is TGTGCCAGCAGCTTAGGTCTATGGACTAGCGGGCAAGAGCAGTACTTC. The full variable domain, its missing parts supplied by reference TRBV7-2 and TRBJ2-7, is GAGVSQSPSNKVTEKGKDVELRCDPISGHTALYWYRQSLGQGLEFLIYFQGNSAPDKSGLPSDRFSAERTGGSVSTLTIQRTQQEDSAVYLCASSLGLWTSGQEQYFGPGTRLTVT.

The chain is built from TRBV5-3 and TRBJ2-7, with TRBD1 matching over 9 bases. TRBV5-3 is given ORF status, its function remaining uncertain. CDR3 length equals 16 residues. Unmatched junction bases numbered 11, after V lost 2 bases and J lost 5 bases. The CDR3 reads CARSLRTGDLCHEQYF. The DNA for the CDR3 is TGTGCCAGAAGCTTACGGACAGGGGATCTTTGCCACGAGCAGTACTTC.